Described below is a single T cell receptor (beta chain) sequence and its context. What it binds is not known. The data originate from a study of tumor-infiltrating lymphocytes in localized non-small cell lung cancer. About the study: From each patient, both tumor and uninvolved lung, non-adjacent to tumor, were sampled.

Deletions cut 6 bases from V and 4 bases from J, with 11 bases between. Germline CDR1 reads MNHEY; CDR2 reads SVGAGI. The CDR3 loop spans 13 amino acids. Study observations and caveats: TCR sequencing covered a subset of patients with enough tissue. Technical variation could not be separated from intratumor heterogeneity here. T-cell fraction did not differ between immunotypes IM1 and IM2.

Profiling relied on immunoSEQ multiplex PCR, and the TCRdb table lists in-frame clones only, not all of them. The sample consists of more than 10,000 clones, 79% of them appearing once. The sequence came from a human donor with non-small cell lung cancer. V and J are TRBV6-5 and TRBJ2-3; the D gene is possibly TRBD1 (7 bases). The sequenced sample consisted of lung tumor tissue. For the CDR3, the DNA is TGTGCCAGCAGCCGGAGGGGGCCAGATACGCAGTATTTT. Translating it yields CASSRRGPDTQYF.